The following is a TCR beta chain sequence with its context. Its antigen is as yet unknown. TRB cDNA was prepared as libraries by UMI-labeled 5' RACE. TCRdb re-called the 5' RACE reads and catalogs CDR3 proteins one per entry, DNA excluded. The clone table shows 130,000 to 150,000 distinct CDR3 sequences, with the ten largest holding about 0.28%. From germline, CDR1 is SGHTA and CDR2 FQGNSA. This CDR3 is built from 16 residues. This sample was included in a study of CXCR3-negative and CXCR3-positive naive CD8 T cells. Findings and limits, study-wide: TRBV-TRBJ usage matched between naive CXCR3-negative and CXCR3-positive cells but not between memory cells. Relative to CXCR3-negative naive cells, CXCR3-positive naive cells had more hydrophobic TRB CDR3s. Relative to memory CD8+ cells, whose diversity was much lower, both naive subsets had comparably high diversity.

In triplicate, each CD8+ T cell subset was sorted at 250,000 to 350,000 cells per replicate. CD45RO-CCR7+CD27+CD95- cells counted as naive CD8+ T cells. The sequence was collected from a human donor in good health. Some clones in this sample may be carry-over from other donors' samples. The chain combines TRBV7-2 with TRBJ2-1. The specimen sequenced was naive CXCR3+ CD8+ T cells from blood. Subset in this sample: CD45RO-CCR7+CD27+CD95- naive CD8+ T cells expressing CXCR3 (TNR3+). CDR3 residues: CASSLARGYSYNEQFF.